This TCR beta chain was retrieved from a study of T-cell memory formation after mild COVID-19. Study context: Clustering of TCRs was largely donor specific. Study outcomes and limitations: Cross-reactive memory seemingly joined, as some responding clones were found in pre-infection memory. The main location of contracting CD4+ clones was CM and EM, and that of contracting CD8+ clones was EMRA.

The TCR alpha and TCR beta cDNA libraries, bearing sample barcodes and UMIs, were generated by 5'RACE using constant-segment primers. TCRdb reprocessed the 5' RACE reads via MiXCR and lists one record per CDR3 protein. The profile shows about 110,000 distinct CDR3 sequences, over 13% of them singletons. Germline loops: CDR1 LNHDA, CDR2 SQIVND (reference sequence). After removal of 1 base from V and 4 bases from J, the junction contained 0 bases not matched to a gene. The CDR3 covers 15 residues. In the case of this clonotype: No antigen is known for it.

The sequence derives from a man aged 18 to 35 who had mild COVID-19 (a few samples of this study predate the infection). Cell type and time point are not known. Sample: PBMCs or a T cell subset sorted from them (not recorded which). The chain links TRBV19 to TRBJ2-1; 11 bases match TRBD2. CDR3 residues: CASSIGTSGYNEQFF. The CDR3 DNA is TGTGCCAGTAGTATAGGGACTAGCGGGTACAATGAGCAGTTCTTC.